Given below is one T cell receptor (beta chain) in context. The data stem from a study of shared T cell receptors in the human thymus. V lost 3 bases and J 1 base, leaving 9 bases between the germline ends. CDR1 is SGHAT, CDR2 FQNNGV, per germline. CDR3 length equals 14 residues. Assay used: immunoSEQ multiplex PCR; TCRdb lists only in-frame clones, some missing. The sample records hundreds of thousands of clones, approximately 87% being singletons. The same sample was also studied in work on human thymus T cells. That study adds: Congenital heart defects were the reason for the corrective surgery that the donors, healthy Finnish infants, were having. Resections from corrective heart surgery provided thymus tissue. Apparent skewing of V and J gene usage characterized both thymic and blood repertoires.

The sequence was obtained from a boy younger than two with a congenital heart defect. Sequenced: thymocytes. The chain joins TRBV11-2 to TRBJ1-2, with D maybe TRBD1 (5 bases). In DNA, the CDR3 is TGTGCCAGCAGCTTGGACATATATAACTATGGCTACACCTTC. Its protein is CASSLDIYNYGYTF.